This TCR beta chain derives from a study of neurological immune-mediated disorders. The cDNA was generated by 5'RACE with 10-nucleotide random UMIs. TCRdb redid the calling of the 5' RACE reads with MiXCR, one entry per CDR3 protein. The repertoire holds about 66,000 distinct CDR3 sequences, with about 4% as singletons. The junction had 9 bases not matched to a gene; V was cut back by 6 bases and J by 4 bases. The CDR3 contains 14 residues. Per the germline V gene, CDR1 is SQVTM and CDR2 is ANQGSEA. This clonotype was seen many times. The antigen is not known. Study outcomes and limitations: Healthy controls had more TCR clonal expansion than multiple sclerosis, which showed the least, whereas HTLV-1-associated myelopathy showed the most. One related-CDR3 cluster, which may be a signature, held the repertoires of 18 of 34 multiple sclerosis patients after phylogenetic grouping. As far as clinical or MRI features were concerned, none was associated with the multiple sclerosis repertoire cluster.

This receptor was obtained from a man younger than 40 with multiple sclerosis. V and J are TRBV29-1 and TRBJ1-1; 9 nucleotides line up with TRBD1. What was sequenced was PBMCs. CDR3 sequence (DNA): TGCAGCGTCCACGAGGGGACAGGGAGCACTGAAGCTTTCTTT. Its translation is CSVHEGTGSTEAFF.